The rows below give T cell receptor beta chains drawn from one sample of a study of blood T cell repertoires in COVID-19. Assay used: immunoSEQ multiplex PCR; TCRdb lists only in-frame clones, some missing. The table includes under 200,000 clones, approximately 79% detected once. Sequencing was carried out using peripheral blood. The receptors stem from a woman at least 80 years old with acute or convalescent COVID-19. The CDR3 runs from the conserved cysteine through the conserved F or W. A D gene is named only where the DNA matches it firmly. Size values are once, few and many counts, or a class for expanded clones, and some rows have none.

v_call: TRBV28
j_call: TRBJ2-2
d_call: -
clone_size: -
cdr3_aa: CASSLRLDDGELFF
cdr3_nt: TGTGCCAGCAGTTTAAGACTTGATGACGGGGAGCTGTTTTTT

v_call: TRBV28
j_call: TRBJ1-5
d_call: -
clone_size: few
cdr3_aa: CASIYRGNQPQHF
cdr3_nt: TGTGCCAGCATCTACAGGGGCAATCAGCCCCAGCATTTT

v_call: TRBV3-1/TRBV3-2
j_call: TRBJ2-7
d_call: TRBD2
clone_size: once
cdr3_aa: CASSPRLADTYEQYF
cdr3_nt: TGTGCCAGCAGCCCTCGACTAGCGGATACCTACGAGCAGTACTTC

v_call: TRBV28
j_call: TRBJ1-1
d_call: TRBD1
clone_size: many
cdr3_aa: CASSVRTGGTTEAFF
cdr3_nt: TGTGCCAGCAGTGTCCGGACAGGGGGCACGACTGAAGCTTTCTTT

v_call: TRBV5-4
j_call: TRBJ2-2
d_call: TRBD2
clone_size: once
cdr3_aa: CASSFGTSGDNTGELFF
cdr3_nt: TGTGCCAGCAGCTTCGGGACTAGCGGGGATAACACCGGGGAGCTGTTTTTT

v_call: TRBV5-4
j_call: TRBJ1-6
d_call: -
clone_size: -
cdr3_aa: CASSLSTALYNSPLHF
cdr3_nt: TGTGCCAGCAGCTTGAGCACAGCACTTTATAATTCACCCCTCCACTTT

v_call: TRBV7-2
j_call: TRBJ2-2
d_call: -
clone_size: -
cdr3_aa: CASSSTGIGGELFF
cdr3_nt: TGTGCCAGCAGCTCTACAGGGATAGGTGGGGAGCTGTTTTTT

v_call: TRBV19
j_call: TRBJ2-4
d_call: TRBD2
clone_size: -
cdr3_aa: CASSMRPRLAGDSTKNIQYF
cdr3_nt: TGTGCCAGTAGTATGAGGCCCAGACTAGCGGGAGATTCGACCAAAAACATTCAGTACTTC

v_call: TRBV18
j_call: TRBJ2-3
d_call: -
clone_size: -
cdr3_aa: CASSPSGQTDTQYF
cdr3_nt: TGTGCCAGCTCACCGAGCGGGCAGACAGATACGCAGTATTTT

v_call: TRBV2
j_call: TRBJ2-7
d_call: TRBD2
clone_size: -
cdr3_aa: CASSELLAGESYEQYF
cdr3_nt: TGTGCCAGCAGCGAGCTTTTAGCGGGAGAATCCTACGAGCAGTACTTC

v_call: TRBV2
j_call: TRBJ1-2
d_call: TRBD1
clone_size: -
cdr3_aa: CASSSGTGGSNYGYTF
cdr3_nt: TGTGCCAGCAGTTCCGGGACAGGGGGCTCTAACTATGGCTACACCTTC

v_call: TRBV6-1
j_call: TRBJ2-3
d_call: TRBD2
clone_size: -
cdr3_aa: CASSEQPMSGTATDTQYF
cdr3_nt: TGTGCCAGCAGTGAACAACCGATGAGCGGGACTGCCACAGATACGCAGTATTTT

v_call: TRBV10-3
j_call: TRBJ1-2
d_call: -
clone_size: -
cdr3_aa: CAISTDSLYGYTF
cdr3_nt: TGTGCCATCAGTACTGACAGTCTCTATGGCTACACCTTC

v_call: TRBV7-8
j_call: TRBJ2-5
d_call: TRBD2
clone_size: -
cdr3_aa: CASSLAPRGERESETQYF
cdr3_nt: TGTGCCAGCAGCTTAGCCCCGAGGGGGGAGCGGGAGTCGGAGACCCAGTACTTC

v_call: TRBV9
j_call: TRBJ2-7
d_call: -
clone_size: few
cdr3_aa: CASSPRGDLVANEQYF
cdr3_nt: TGTGCCAGCAGCCCTAGGGGTGATTTAGTAGCAAACGAGCAGTACTTC

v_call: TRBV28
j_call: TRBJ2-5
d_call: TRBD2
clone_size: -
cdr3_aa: CASSAPGTSGRGTQYF
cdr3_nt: TGTGCCAGCAGTGCCCCCGGGACTAGCGGACGGGGGACCCAGTACTTC

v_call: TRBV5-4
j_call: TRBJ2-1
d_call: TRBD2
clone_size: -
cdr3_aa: CASSLTGTSGIEQFF
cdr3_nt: TGTGCCAGCAGCTTAACTGGGACTAGCGGGATTGAGCAGTTCTTC

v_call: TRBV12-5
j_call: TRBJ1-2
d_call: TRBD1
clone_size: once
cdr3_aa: CASGQDRSYGYTF
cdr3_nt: TGTGCTAGTGGCCAGGACAGGTCCTATGGCTACACCTTC

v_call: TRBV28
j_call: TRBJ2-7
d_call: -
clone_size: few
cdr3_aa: CASSSAGGALLHEQYF
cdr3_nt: TGTGCCAGCAGTTCGGCGGGCGGGGCTCTTCTCCACGAGCAGTACTTC

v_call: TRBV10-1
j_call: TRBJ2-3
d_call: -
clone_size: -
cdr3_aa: CASSESGDLEGDTQYF
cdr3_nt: TGCGCCAGCAGTGAGTCCGGCGACCTGGAGGGAGATACGCAGTATTTT

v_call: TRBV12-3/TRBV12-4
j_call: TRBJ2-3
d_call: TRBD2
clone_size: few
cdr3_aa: CASSQRGTQYF
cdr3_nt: TGTGCCAGCAGTCAGCGGGGTACGCAGTATTTT

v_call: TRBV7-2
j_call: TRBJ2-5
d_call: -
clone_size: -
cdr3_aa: CASSSVETQYF
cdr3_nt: TGTGCCAGCAGCTCCGTAGAGACCCAGTACTTC

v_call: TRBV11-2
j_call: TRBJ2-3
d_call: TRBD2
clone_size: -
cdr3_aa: CASSSPSGRHGDTQYF
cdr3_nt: TGTGCCAGCAGCTCCCCTAGCGGGAGACATGGGGATACGCAGTATTTT

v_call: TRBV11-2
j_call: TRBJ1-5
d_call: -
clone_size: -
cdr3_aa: CASSLGATSSQPQHF
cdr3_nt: TGTGCCAGCAGCTTAGGTGCCACTTCAAGTCAGCCCCAGCATTTT

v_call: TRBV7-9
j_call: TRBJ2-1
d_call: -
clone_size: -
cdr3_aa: CASRAGIYNEQFF
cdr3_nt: TGTGCCAGCAGGGCGGGAATCTACAATGAGCAGTTCTTC

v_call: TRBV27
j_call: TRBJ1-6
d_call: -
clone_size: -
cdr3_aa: CASSLGGRYNSPLHF
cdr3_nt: TGTGCCAGCAGTTTAGGGGGGAGATATAATTCACCCCTCCACTTT

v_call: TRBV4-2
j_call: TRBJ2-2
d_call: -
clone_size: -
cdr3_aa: CASSHRLTGELFF
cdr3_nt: TGTGCCAGCAGCCACAGGCTTACCGGGGAGCTGTTTTTT

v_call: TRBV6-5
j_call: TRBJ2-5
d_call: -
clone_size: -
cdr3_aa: CASSYSYQETQYF
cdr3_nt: TGTGCCAGCAGTTACAGCTACCAAGAGACCCAGTACTTC

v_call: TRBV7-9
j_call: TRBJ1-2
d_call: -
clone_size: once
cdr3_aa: CASSLVGAPYGYTF
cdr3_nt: TGTGCCAGCAGCTTAGTAGGGGCCCCCTATGGCTACACCTTC

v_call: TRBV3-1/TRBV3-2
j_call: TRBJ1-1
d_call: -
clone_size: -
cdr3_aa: CASSQGGGMNTEAFF
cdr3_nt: TGTGCCAGCAGCCAAGGGGGGGGCATGAACACTGAAGCTTTCTTT

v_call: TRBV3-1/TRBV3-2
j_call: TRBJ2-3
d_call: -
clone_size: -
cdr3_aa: CASSQVGGISTDTQYF
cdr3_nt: TGTGCCAGCAGCCAAGTCGGCGGGATAAGCACAGATACGCAGTATTTT

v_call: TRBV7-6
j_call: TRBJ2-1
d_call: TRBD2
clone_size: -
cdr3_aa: CASSEHQGLAGGKEQFF
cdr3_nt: TGTGCCAGCAGCGAACACCAGGGACTAGCGGGAGGCAAGGAGCAGTTCTTC